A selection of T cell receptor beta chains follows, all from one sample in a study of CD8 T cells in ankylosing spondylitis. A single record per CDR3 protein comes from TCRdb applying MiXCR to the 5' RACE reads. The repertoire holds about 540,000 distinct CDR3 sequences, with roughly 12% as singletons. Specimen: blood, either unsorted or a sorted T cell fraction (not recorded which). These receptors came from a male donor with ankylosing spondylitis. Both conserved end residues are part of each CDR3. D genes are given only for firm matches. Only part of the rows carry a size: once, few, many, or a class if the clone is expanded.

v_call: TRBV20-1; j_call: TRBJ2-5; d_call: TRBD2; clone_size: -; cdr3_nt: TGCAGTGCTAGCCCTTCTAGCGGCTTCGTTAGGCCGGGGACCCAGTACTTC; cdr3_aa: CSASPSSGFVRPGTQYF
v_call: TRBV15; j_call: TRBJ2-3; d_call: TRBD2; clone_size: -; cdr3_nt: TGTGCCACCAGCAGAGGGGCTAGCGGGATCACAGATACGCAGTATTTT; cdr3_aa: CATSRGASGITDTQYF
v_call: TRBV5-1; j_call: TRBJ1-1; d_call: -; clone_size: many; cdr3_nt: TGCGCCAGCAGCTTGGCCTTAGCGAACACTGAAGCTTTCTTT; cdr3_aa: CASSLALANTEAFF
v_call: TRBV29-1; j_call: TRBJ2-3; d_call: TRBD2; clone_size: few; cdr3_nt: TGCAGCGTAGACCTAGCGGGGGGAACAGATACGCAGTATTTT; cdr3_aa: CSVDLAGGTDTQYF
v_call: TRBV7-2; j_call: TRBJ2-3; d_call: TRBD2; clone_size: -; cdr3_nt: TGTGCCAGCAGCTTAGTGCATTCGCGGACTAGCGGGTACACAGATACGCAGTATTTT; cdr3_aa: CASSLVHSRTSGYTDTQYF
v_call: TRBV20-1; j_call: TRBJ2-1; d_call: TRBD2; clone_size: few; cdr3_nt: TGCAGTGCTAGCCACGGGAGGGGGAATGAGCAGTTCTTC; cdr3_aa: CSASHGRGNEQFF
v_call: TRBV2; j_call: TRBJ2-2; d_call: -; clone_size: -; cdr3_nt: TGTGCCAGCACAGGGTGGACCGGGGATCTGTTTTTT; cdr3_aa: CASTGWTGDLFF
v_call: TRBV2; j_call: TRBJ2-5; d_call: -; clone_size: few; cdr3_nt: TGTGCCAGCAGTGAAGATGAGACCCAGTACTTC; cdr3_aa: CASSEDETQYF
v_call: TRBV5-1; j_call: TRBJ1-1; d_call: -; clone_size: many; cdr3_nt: TGCGCCAGCAGCTCCCAAGGAAGTGACGGCACTGAAGCTTTCTTT; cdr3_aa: CASSSQGSDGTEAFF
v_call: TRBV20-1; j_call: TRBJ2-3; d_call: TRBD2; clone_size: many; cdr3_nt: TGCAGTGCTAGCCCGAGCGGGGACTACACAGATACGCAGTATTTT; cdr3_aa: CSASPSGDYTDTQYF
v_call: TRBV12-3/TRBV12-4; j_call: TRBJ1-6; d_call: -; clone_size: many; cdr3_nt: TGTGCCAGCAGCCGGAGGGGGGATTCACCCCTCCACTTT; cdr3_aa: CASSRRGDSPLHF
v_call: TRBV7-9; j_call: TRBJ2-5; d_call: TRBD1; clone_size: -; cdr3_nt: TGTGCCAGCAGGTCCCGGGACAGGGTTCAAGAGACCCAGTACTTC; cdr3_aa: CASRSRDRVQETQYF
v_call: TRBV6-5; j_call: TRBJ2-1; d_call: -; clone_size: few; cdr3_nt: TGTGCCAGCAGTTACTCCCCAGGAAGGAACTACAATGAGCAGTTCTTC; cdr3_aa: CASSYSPGRNYNEQFF
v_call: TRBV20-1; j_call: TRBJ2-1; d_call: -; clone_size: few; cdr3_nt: TGCAGTGCTAGTTCCCCTAGCTACAATGAGCAGTTCTTC; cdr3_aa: CSASSPSYNEQFF
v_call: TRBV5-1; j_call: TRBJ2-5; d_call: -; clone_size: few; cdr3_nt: TGCGCCAGCAGCTTGGCTCCGGGGAGGCAAGAGACCCAGTACTTC; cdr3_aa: CASSLAPGRQETQYF
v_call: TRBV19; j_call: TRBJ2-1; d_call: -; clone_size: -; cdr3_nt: TGTGCCAGTAGTCCACGGTTCTGGGGCAATGAGCAGTTCTTC; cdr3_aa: CASSPRFWGNEQFF
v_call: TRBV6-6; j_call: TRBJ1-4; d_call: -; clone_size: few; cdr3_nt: TGTGCCAGCAGTTACTCGAGAGGGGGGCTGTTTTTT; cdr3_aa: CASSYSRGGLFF
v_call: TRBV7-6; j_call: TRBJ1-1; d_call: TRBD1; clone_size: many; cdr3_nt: TGTGCCAGCAGCCAAACGACAGGGGGTCATTTTGACACTGAAGCTTTCTTT; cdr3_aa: CASSQTTGGHFDTEAFF
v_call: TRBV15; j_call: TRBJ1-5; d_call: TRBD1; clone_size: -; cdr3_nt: TGTGCCACCAGCAGAGTGCGAGGGGGCGAAAGCAATCAGCCCCAGCATTTT; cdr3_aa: CATSRVRGGESNQPQHF
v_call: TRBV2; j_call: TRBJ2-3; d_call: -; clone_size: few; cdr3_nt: TGTGCCAGCACCAGCGACACAGATACGCAGTATTTT; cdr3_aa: CASTSDTDTQYF
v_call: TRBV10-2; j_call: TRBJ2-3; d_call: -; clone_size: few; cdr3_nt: TGCGCCAGCAAGCAGGAGGGTAGCACAGATACGCAGTATTTT; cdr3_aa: CASKQEGSTDTQYF